This T cell receptor beta chain was retrieved from a study of control samples from healthy donors and cancer patients. Libraries were prepared by immunoSEQ multiplex PCR; TCRdb keeps only in-frame clonotypes and omits some of them. This table has 130,000 to 150,000 clones, 91% appearing once. The CDR3 extends over 15 amino acids. V dropped 5 bases and J dropped 4; count of bases not matched to a gene: 8. The germline CDR1 and CDR2 sequences are LNHDA and SQIVND (reference sequence). The receptor's source is a man under 40 in good health. Material: blood. V is TRBV19 and J is TRBJ1-1; 9 bases are a match to TRBD1. CDR3 in DNA: TGTGCCAGTAGTCCTCAGGGGACAGGGATCACTGAAGCTTTCTTT. Translating it yields CASSPQGTGITEAFF. Variable domain in full (rest from reference TRBV19 and TRBJ1-1): DGGITQSPKYLFRKEGQNVTLSCEQNLNHDAMYWYRQDPGQGLRLIYYSQIVNDFQKGDIAEGYSVSREKKESFPLTVTSAQKNPTAFYLCASSPQGTGITEAFFGQGTRLTVV.